Below, 30 T cell receptor beta chains from the same sample are listed, as sequenced in a study of shared clonotypes between healthy human individuals. Sequencing was performed with immunoSEQ multiplex PCR; in TCRdb, only in-frame clones are kept and a portion is missing. The repertoire includes hundreds of thousands of clones, around three quarters of them detected once, and 9.5% to 15% sits in the top ten. Material: PBMCs. Every receptor here comes from a woman aged 40 to 50 in good health. Some clones in this sample may be carry-over from other donors' samples.

CDR3 in amino acids: CASSLGPGAVGIFRGNTIYF. The CDR3 DNA reads as TGTGCCAGCAGTTTAGGACCGGGAGCTGTTGGTATTTTTCGGGGAAACACCATATATTTT. The chain has TRBV27 and TRBJ1-3; D is undetermined. The CDR3 totals 20 residues. V gave up 2 bases and J gave up 4 bases, with 27 bases separating them. CDR1 is MNHEY and CDR2 is SMNVEV in the germline V gene (reference sequence).

The chain employs TRBV11-3 and TRBJ2-2; D ambiguous. The CDR3 extends over 13 amino acids. V shed 5 bases and J shed 5 bases, with 9 bases lying between them. The germline V gene encodes CDR1 SGHNT and CDR2 YENEEA. CDR3 DNA sequence: TGTGCCAGCAGCGCCCGAGCAACCGGGGAGCTGTTTTTT. This encodes CASSARATGELFF.

This chain uses TRBV5-8 with TRBJ1-5; no clear D. The CDR3 runs to 13 residues. V was cut by 4 bases and J by 3 bases, with 8 bases left in between. The germline CDR1 and CDR2 sequences are SGHTS and YDEGEE. CDR3 in amino acids: CASSGRNNQPQHF. The CDR3, as DNA: TGTGCCAGCAGCGGCCGGAACAATCAGCCCCAGCATTTT.

With regard to this clone: A much larger clone differs by one base, so this may be a read error. The sample holds other DNA sequences that translate to the same CDR3. The rearrangement uses TRBV2 and TRBJ2-3, with 9 nucleotides matching TRBD1. The CDR3 spans 14 residues. Germline-derived CDR1 and CDR2 are SNHLY and FYNNEI. V was pared by 6 bases and J by 1 base, with 2 bases of the junction left unmatched. The CDR3 protein is CASSRDRGTDTQYF. Written as DNA, the CDR3 is TGTGCCAGCAGCCGGGACAGGGGCACAGATACGCAGTATTTT.

The chain recombines TRBV9 with TRBJ2-1; TRBD2 might be the D (6 bases). CDR3 length: 15 amino acids. The V gene lost 0 bases and the J gene lost 8 bases, with 15 bases spanning the gap. The germline V gene has CDR1 SGDLS and CDR2 YYNGEE. The CDR3 loop reads CASSVAPNGEDEQFF. The CDR3 DNA reads as TGTGCCAGCAGCGTAGCCCCTAATGGGGAGGATGAGCAGTTCTTC.

V usage is TRBV7-9 and J usage is TRBJ2-4; the match to TRBD1 covers 10 bases. With 5 bases clipped from V and 6 bases from J, the junction kept 7 bases outside the gene matches. Germline V gives CDR1 SEHNR, CDR2 FQNEAQ (reference sequence). This CDR3 has 15 residues. CDR3 loop: CASSPRDRGRNIQYF. The CDR3, as DNA: TGTGCCAGCAGCCCTAGGGACAGGGGTAGAAACATTCAGTACTTC.

This clone showed up just once. This chain connects TRBV5-1 to TRBJ2-1, with 9 bases lining up with TRBD1. The CDR3 has 11 amino acids. The ends lost 4 bases at V and 12 bases at J; junction bases unmatched: 2. The germline CDR1 and CDR2 sequences are SGHRS and YFSETQ. CDR3 loop: CASSPGQGQFF. The CDR3 DNA sequence: TGCGCCAGCAGCCCGGGACAGGGGCAGTTCTTC.

The chain links TRBV7-8 to TRBJ2-7, with 7 bases lining up with TRBD1. This CDR3 has 16 amino acids. Unmatched junction bases numbered 8, after V lost 0 bases and J lost 3 bases. Germline V lookup: CDR1 SGHVS, CDR2 FQNEAQ. Here the CDR3 DNA reads TGTGCCAGCAGCTTAGCTATCCGGGACAGACACTACGAGCAGTACTTC. It encodes CASSLAIRDRHYEQYF.

Details on this clone: Other DNA sequences in this specimen translate into the identical CDR3. V usage is TRBV2 and J usage is TRBJ2-3; 7 nucleotides match TRBD2. This CDR3 comprises 13 residues. V was clipped by 11 bases and J by 6 bases; unmatched bases: 11. Germline CDR1 and CDR2: SNHLY and FYNNEI. The CDR3 loop reads CASGGRGADTQYF. The CDR3 coding sequence is TGTGCCTCCGGGGGGAGGGGCGCGGATACGCAGTATTTT. The full variable domain, completed using reference TRBV2 and TRBJ2-3, is EPEVTQTPSHQVTQMGQEVILRCVPISNHLYFYWYRQILGQKVEFLVSFYNNEISEKSEIFDDQFSVERPDGSNFTLKIRSTKLEDSAMYFCASGGRGADTQYFGPGTRLTVL.

The chain couples TRBV5-4 to TRBJ2-2; D unclear. Germline CDR1 SGHNT, CDR2 YYREEE (reference sequence). CDR3 length equals 16 residues. The V and J ends lost 0 bases and 2 bases respectively, with 11 bases between them. The CDR3 nucleotides read TGTGCCAGCAGCTTGGTCAGGATAGGTAACACCGGGGAGCTGTTTTTT. It encodes CASSLVRIGNTGELFF.

The chain uses TRBV20-1 and TRBJ1-4; D not resolved. Per the germline V gene, CDR1 is DFQATT and CDR2 is SNEGSKA (reference sequence). V lost 2 bases to trimming and J lost 8 bases, with 6 bases between them. CDR3 size: 11 residues. The CDR3 here is CSARKEEKLFF. CDR3 DNA: TGCAGTGCTAGAAAAGAGGAAAAACTGTTTTTT.

The chain joins TRBV4-1 to TRBJ2-7; tentatively, D is TRBD2 (6 bases). Trimming pared 0 bases from V and 2 bases from J, leaving 17 bases between. The CDR3 has 17 residues. Germline V gives CDR1 MGHRA, CDR2 YSYEKL. CDR3 region: CASSQEFGGTATYEQYF. The CDR3 DNA is TGCGCCAGCAGCCAAGAATTTGGCGGGACTGCCACCTACGAGCAGTACTTC.

The chain links TRBV5-1 to TRBJ2-2, with D unclear. CDR1 and CDR2 from the germline V gene are SGHRS and YFSETQ. The length of the CDR3 is 14 residues. The V and J ends lost 1 base and 2 bases respectively, with 6 bases between them. The CDR3, as DNA: TGCGCCAGCAGCTTGCGGCTTAACACCGGGGAGCTGTTTTTT. This sequence encodes CASSLRLNTGELFF.

This chain joins TRBV29-1 and TRBJ2-5; D ambiguous. Gene TRBJ2-7 matches the end of the DNA better, so the J call may be wrong. The CDR3 is 13 amino acids. Germline V lookup: CDR1 SQVTM, CDR2 ANQGSEA. CDR3 coding DNA: TGCAGCGTTATTTCACCGCCTTCCTACGAGCAGTACTTC. This codes for CSVISPPSYEQYF.

This chain connects TRBV4-1 to TRBJ2-3; 9 nucleotides agree with TRBD1. The V gene's germline CDR1 is MGHRA and CDR2 YSYEKL. The CDR3 totals 18 residues. Germline trimming cut 0 bases from V and 2 bases from J; bases unmatched to any gene: 9. The CDR3 DNA sequence: TGCGCCAGCAGCCAAGAGGGCCCGACAGGGGGAAACACAGATACGCAGTATTTT. Translating it yields CASSQEGPTGGNTDTQYF.

V is TRBV23-1 and J is TRBJ1-1, with unresolved D. TRBV23-1 is annotated as an ORF whose role is uncertain. The ends were cut back, 2 bases at V and 2 bases at J, with 18 bases in the middle. The CDR3 is 17 residues long. The CDR3: CASSQRGSPRANTEAFF. CDR3 coding DNA: TGCGCCAGCAGTCAACGTGGAAGCCCTAGAGCCAACACTGAAGCTTTCTTT.

The chain links TRBV28 to TRBJ1-5; 11 bases agree with TRBD1. The V gene end was trimmed by 9 bases and the J gene end by 6 bases; junction bases not matched to a gene: 10. Germline V gene lookup returns CDR1 MDHEN and CDR2 SYDVKM. The CDR3 has 15 residues. The CDR3 nucleotides read TGTGCCAGTCACTTTTTGGGACAGGGGGTTCAGCCCCAGCATTTT. Translating gives CASHFLGQGVQPQHF.

This clone was seen a few times. V is TRBV4-3 and J is TRBJ1-3, with D perhaps TRBD1 (6 bases). Per germline, CDR1 LGHNA and CDR2 YSLEER. The length of the CDR3 is 19 residues. V lost 2 bases and J 2 bases, leaving 22 bases between the germline ends. CDR3 sequence reads: CASSQSFTGNQGTGNTIYF. The CDR3 region has the DNA TGCGCCAGCAGCCAAAGCTTCACAGGGAACCAAGGGACTGGAAACACCATATATTTT.

The V and J genes are TRBV5-1 and TRBJ2-1; 12 nucleotides line up with TRBD2. CDR1 SGHRS and CDR2 YFSETQ come from the germline V gene. The CDR3 loop spans 16 amino acids. V dropped 4 bases and J dropped 3; count of bases not matched to a gene: 5. The CDR3, as DNA: TGCGCCAGCAGCCCGGGGGGACTAGCGGGCTACAATGAGCAGTTCTTC. It codes for CASSPGGLAGYNEQFF.

The chain couples TRBV11-2 to TRBJ2-5; 8 positions match TRBD2. Germline V gene data show CDR1 as SGHAT and CDR2 as FQNNGV. This CDR3 region has 14 residues. The trim removed 1 base at V and 5 bases at J, leaving 3 bases unmatched. Here the CDR3 reads CASSLAGGVETQYF. Here the CDR3 DNA reads TGTGCCAGCAGCTTAGCCGGGGGGGTTGAGACCCAGTACTTC. Based on the CDR3 plus reference TRBV11-2 and TRBJ2-5, the full variable domain is EAGVAQSPRYKIIEKRQSVAFWCNPISGHATLYWYQQILGQGPKLLIQFQNNGVVDDSQLPKDRFSAERLKGVDSTLKIQPAKLEDSAVYLCASSLAGGVETQYFGPGTRLLVL.

The chain combines TRBV7-2 with TRBJ1-1; TRBD1 is a possible D gene (5 bases). This CDR3 is 12 amino acids long. Trimming removed 5 bases at V and 11 bases at J, with 15 bases between. Germline CDR1 is SGHTA and CDR2 is FQGNSA. The CDR3 loop is CASSPGGSWAFF. CDR3 bases: TGTGCCAGCAGCCCCGGGGGATCGTGGGCTTTCTTT.

Notes on this clone: Distinct nucleotide sequences in the sample also encode this CDR3. The chain is built from TRBV29-1 and TRBJ1-5; unclear D gene. Germline-derived CDR1 and CDR2 are SQVTM and ANQGSEA. The CDR3 extends over 13 amino acids. Trimming stripped 4 bases from V and 2 bases from J, with 9 bases between. The CDR3 loop reads CSVAVGGNQPQHF. In DNA form, the CDR3 reads TGCAGCGTTGCGGTGGGAGGCAATCAGCCCCAGCATTTT.

V usage is TRBV7-3 and J usage is TRBJ2-3, with 12 bases fitting TRBD2. Germline CDR1 is SGHTA and CDR2 is FQGTGA. There are 17 residues in the CDR3. The V gene end was trimmed by 5 bases and the J gene end by 4 bases; junction bases not matched to a gene: 10. CDR3 bases: TGTGCCAGCAGCCCTCCGGGACTAGCGGGCTTTGCAGATACGCAGTATTTT. It is translated as CASSPPGLAGFADTQYF.

The chain has TRBV18 and TRBJ1-1; D might be TRBD1 (5 bases). V was clipped by 6 bases and J by 4 bases, with 21 bases between them. Germline CDR1 KGHSH, CDR2 LQKENI. The CDR3 has 16 residues. CDR3 coding DNA: TGTGCCAGCTCCCCGGGGGGACCGAGGACGAGCACTGAAGCTTTCTTT. Translated, it gives CASSPGGPRTSTEAFF.

The chain carries TRBV7-8 and TRBJ2-1; TRBD2 agrees at 7 bases. V was clipped by 5 bases and J by 9 bases; unmatched bases: 1. CDR3 size: 11 residues. CDR1 is SGHVS, CDR2 FQNEAQ, per germline. The CDR3 reads CASSGGGEQFF. In DNA, the CDR3 is TGTGCCAGCAGCGGGGGGGGTGAGCAGTTCTTC.

V and J are TRBV2 and TRBJ2-7; D is ambiguous. Germline CDR1 SNHLY, CDR2 FYNNEI. This CDR3 comprises 14 residues. Between the trimmed V and J ends, which lost 3 bases and 7 bases, there was a span of 16 bases. CDR3 DNA sequence: TGTGCCAGCAGTGACCCCATGTCTGGTTGGGAGCAGTACTTC. Its protein is CASSDPMSGWEQYF. Together with reference TRBV2 and TRBJ2-7, the CDR3 gives the full variable domain: EPEVTQTPSHQVTQMGQEVILRCVPISNHLYFYWYRQILGQKVEFLVSFYNNEISEKSEIFDDQFSVERPDGSNFTLKIRSTKLEDSAMYFCASSDPMSGWEQYFGPGTRLTVT.

This chain joins TRBV5-1 and TRBJ2-5; TRBD2 agrees at 12 bases. TRBJ2-7 explains the end of the DNA better; the J call may be wrong. Germline V CDR1 and CDR2: SGHRS, YFSETQ. The CDR3 has 15 residues. This CDR3 reads CASSLRLAGVYEQYF. Here the CDR3 DNA reads TGCGCCAGCAGCCTACGACTAGCGGGAGTATACGAGCAGTACTTC.

The genes are TRBV7-6 and TRBJ2-1; D tentatively fits TRBD1 or TRBD2 (5 bases each). Germline V gene sequence: CDR1 SGHVS, CDR2 FNYEAQ. The CDR3 spans 15 residues. The V and J ends lost 4 bases and 6 bases respectively, with 16 bases between them. This CDR3 is CASSSWNRRSNEQFF. DNA of the CDR3: TGTGCCAGCAGCTCGTGGAACAGGAGGTCCAATGAGCAGTTCTTC.

The chain combines TRBV7-9 with TRBJ1-5, with a tentative D call TRBD1 (5 bases). CDR3 size: 14 residues. Germline CDR1 and CDR2: SEHNR and FQNEAQ (reference sequence). Trimming took 1 base from V and 4 from J, leaving 8 bases between them. The CDR3 coding sequence is TGTGCCAGCAGCTTAGGAGGGGCGAATCAGCCCCAGCATTTT. The encoded protein is CASSLGGANQPQHF.

This clone was picked up one time. The chain carries TRBV5-1 and TRBJ2-7; 8 bases align to TRBD1. With V trimmed by 2 bases and J by 5 bases, 9 bases remained unmatched. Germline-derived CDR1 and CDR2 are SGHRS and YFSETQ. CDR3 length equals 15 residues. The CDR3 reads CASSFLETGANEQYF. The DNA of the CDR3 is TGCGCCAGCAGCTTTCTTGAGACAGGGGCGAACGAGCAGTACTTC.